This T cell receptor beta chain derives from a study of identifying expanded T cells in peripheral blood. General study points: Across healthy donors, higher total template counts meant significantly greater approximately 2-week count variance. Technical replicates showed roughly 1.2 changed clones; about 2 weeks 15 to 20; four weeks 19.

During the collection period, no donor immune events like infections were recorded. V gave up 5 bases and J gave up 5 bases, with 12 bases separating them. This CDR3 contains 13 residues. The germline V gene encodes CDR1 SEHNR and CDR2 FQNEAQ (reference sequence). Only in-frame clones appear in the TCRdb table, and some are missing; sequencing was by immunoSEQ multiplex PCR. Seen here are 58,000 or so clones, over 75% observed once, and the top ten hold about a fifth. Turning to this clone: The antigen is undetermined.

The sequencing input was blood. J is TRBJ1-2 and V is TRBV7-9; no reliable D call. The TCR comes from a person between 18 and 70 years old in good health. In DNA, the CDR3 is TGTGCCAGCAGCCCCGGATCGGGGTATGGCTACACCTTC. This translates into CASSPGSGYGYTF.